This T cell receptor beta chain was observed in a study of technical replicates of blood from a handful of donors. TCRdb's copy holds only in-frame clones and misses some; the assay was immunoSEQ multiplex PCR. The profile shows approximately 70,000 clones, about 95% of them singletons. Germline assignment: CDR1 SNHLY and CDR2 FYNNEI. With V trimmed by 2 bases and J by 5 bases, 7 bases remained unmatched. The CDR3 has 16 residues. The sequencing input was T cells isolated from PBMCs. The sequence came from a human donor in good health. The chain joins TRBV2 to TRBJ2-2; 8 bases are shared with TRBD1. CDR3 region: CASSERARGLTGELFF. CDR3 DNA sequence: TGTGCCAGCAGTGAACGAGCCAGGGGGCTTACCGGGGAGCTGTTTTTT.